Presented here are 17 T cell receptor beta chains from one specimen sequenced in a study of blood T cell repertoires in COVID-19. Profiling relied on immunoSEQ multiplex PCR, and the TCRdb table lists in-frame clones only, not all of them. Of about 290,000 clones in the sample, approximately 80% were seen once. The sequenced sample consisted of peripheral blood. Receptor source: a woman aged 45-59 years with active or convalescent COVID-19.

The V and J genes are TRBV19 and TRBJ1-6, with unresolved D. Germline CDR1 LNHDA, CDR2 SQIVND (reference sequence). The CDR3 consists of 14 residues. Trimming took 5 bases from V and 8 from J, leaving 13 bases between them. The CDR3 DNA follows: TGTGCCAGTAGTGTCTCCCACACCGATTCACCCCTCCACTTT. It translates to CASSVSHTDSPLHF.

The J gene is TRBJ2-7, the V gene TRBV18; tentative D call: TRBD1 (6 bases). V was cut by 1 base and J by 3 bases, with 13 bases left in between. The CDR3 has 15 residues. Per germline, CDR1 KGHSH and CDR2 LQKENI. The CDR3 nucleotides are TGTGCCAGCTCACCACTTGGGGGCCAGGGCTACGAGCAGTACTTC. Translating gives CASSPLGGQGYEQYF.

The chain combines TRBV19 with TRBJ2-2; TRBD1 is a possible D gene (6 bases). Germline loops: CDR1 LNHDA, CDR2 SQIVND (reference sequence). The V end lost 5 bases, the J end lost 6 bases, and 16 bases lay between the germline ends. This CDR3 has 15 amino acids. This CDR3 is CASSRGDTLAGELFF. The DNA for the CDR3 is TGTGCCAGTAGTCGAGGGGACACCTTGGCCGGGGAGCTGTTTTTT.

This sequence joins TRBV10-3 and TRBJ2-1, with D unclear. Germline assignment: CDR1 ENHRY and CDR2 SYGVKD. The CDR3 runs 15 residues. The germline V and J ends were trimmed by 3 bases and 1 base, with 10 bases remaining between them. CDR3 sequence: CAISDQAFSYNEQFF. The CDR3 coding sequence is TGTGCCATCAGTGACCAGGCGTTTTCCTACAATGAGCAGTTCTTC.

The chain recombines TRBV30 with TRBJ1-6; D remains ambiguous. Looked up from germline, CDR1 is GTSNPN and CDR2 is SVGIG (reference sequence). This CDR3 comprises 15 residues. The ends were cut back, 3 bases at V and 0 bases at J, with 9 bases in the middle. The CDR3 sequence: CAWSGRSSYNSPLHF. The DNA for the CDR3 is TGTGCCTGGAGCGGAAGGAGCTCCTATAATTCACCCCTCCACTTT. The variable domain in full, with the rest retrieved from reference TRBV30 and TRBJ1-6, is SQTIHQWPATLVQPVGSPLSLECTVEGTSNPNLYWYRQAAGRGLQLLFYSVGIGQISSEVPQNLSASRPQDRQFILSSKKLLLSDSGFYLCAWSGRSSYNSPLHFGNGTRLTVT.

This sequence joins TRBV9 and TRBJ1-2, with D perhaps matching TRBD1 (6 bases). Trimming removed 4 bases at V and 5 bases at J, with 18 bases between. Germline CDR1 reads SGDLS; CDR2 reads YYNGEE. The length of the CDR3 is 15 residues. CDR3 DNA: TGTGCCAGCAGCCCCGGGACAAGTCTAATATATGGCTACACCTTC. Translating it yields CASSPGTSLIYGYTF.

The chain is built from TRBV7-2 and TRBJ2-1, with 10 bases identical to TRBD2. The CDR3 runs 15 residues. Losses at the gene ends were 5 bases for V and 5 bases for J; bases not matched to a gene: 6. Looked up from germline, CDR1 is SGHTA and CDR2 is FQGNSA. This chain's CDR3 is CASSLTSGPNNEQFF. DNA of the CDR3: TGTGCCAGCAGCCTGACTAGCGGGCCTAACAATGAGCAGTTCTTC.

This chain's CDR3 is CASSEYRGQGLSPLHF. CDR3 bases: TGTGCCAGCAGTGAATATAGGGGACAGGGACTTTCACCCCTCCACTTT. The gene calls are TRBV2 and TRBJ1-6, with 9 bases aligning to TRBD1. Trimming took 2 bases from V and 9 from J; bases not matched to a gene: 8. The germline V gene encodes CDR1 SNHLY and CDR2 FYNNEI. The length of the CDR3 is 16 residues. Based on the CDR3 plus reference TRBV2 and TRBJ1-6, the full variable domain is EPEVTQTPSHQVTQMGQEVILRCVPISNHLYFYWYRQILGQKVEFLVSFYNNEISEKSEIFDDQFSVERPDGSNFTLKIRSTKLEDSAMYFCASSEYRGQGLSPLHFGNGTRLTVT.

This sequence joins TRBV7-8 and TRBJ2-5; the D is unclear. Looked up from germline, CDR1 is SGHVS and CDR2 is FQNEAQ. Trimming took 3 bases from V and 2 from J, leaving 13 bases between them. The CDR3 runs to 15 residues. CDR3 nucleotides: TGTGCCAGCAGCTTCAAGAGAACCCTACAAGAGACCCAGTACTTC. It translates to CASSFKRTLQETQYF.

This clone is a singleton in its sample. The chain is built from TRBV5-4 and TRBJ2-7; D perhaps matches TRBD2 (6 bases). Germline V gives CDR1 SGHNT, CDR2 YYREEE (reference sequence). The CDR3 spans 16 residues. Trimming shortened V by 0 bases and J by 2 bases, and 15 bases separated the two germline ends. The CDR3 sequence: CASSLDGGTGAYEQYF. The CDR3, as DNA: TGTGCCAGCAGCTTGGATGGCGGGACGGGTGCCTACGAGCAGTACTTC.

The chain employs TRBV18 and TRBJ2-2, with D tentatively TRBD1 (6 bases). Trimming pared 2 bases from V and 3 bases from J, leaving 10 bases between. CDR1 is KGHSH and CDR2 is LQKENI in the germline V gene. The CDR3 extends over 15 amino acids. In nucleotides, the CDR3 is TGTGCCAGCTCACCAACAGGGTTGGACACCGGGGAGCTGTTTTTT. Protein: CASSPTGLDTGELFF.

The CDR3 here is CASSERQGNTIYF. The CDR3 region has the DNA TGTGCCAGCAGTGAGAGACAGGGGAACACCATATATTTT. The chain recombines TRBV25-1 with TRBJ1-3; 8 bases align to TRBD1. V trimming: 3 bases; J trimming: 7 bases; junction bases outside the gene matches: 2. This CDR3 spans 13 amino acids. Per germline, CDR1 MGHDK and CDR2 SYGVNS.

J is TRBJ1-1 and V is TRBV15; D unclear. Trimming cost V 1 base and J 5 bases, with 11 bases left between them. The CDR3 is 14 residues long. From germline, CDR1 is LNHNV and CDR2 YYDKDF (reference sequence). The CDR3 DNA reads TGTGCCACCAGCAGAGGAGGGTTAGGGACTGAAGCTTTCTTT. Its protein product is CATSRGGLGTEAFF.

The V and J genes are TRBV28 and TRBJ2-7, with 7 bases lining up with TRBD1. The CDR3 runs 14 residues. J lost 6 bases, V lost 8 bases, and 13 bases had no gene match. Germline loops: CDR1 MDHEN, CDR2 SYDVKM. CDR3 sequence: CASRHLQGISEQYF. The CDR3 DNA follows: TGTGCCAGCCGTCACTTACAGGGGATCTCCGAGCAGTACTTC.

As regards this clone: The same CDR3 is also encoded by other DNA sequences in this sample. The rearrangement joins TRBV11-2 to TRBJ2-5, with unresolved D. The CDR3 has 13 amino acids. The ends were cut back, 1 base at V and 2 bases at J, with 5 bases in the middle. CDR1 SGHAT and CDR2 FQNNGV come from the germline V gene. The CDR3 sequence: CASSLGRQETQYF. For the CDR3, the DNA is TGTGCCAGCAGCTTAGGCAGACAAGAGACCCAGTACTTC.

The genes are TRBV28 and TRBJ2-7; 7 bases fit TRBD2. This CDR3 has 16 residues. Germline trimming cut 5 bases from V and 0 bases from J; bases unmatched to any gene: 10. Germline V gene sequence: CDR1 MDHEN, CDR2 SYDVKM. The CDR3: CASSQASASGSYEQYF. The CDR3 coding sequence is TGTGCCAGCAGTCAGGCCTCGGCTAGCGGCTCCTACGAGCAGTACTTC.

The chain employs TRBV5-1 and TRBJ1-2; 9 bases are shared with TRBD1. Germline lookup yields CDR1 SGHRS and CDR2 YFSETQ. V dropped 1 base and J dropped 4; count of bases not matched to a gene: 2. The CDR3 extends over 14 amino acids. CDR3 loop: CASSLTGGSYGYTF. The CDR3 DNA reads TGCGCCAGCAGCTTGACAGGGGGCAGCTATGGCTACACCTTC.